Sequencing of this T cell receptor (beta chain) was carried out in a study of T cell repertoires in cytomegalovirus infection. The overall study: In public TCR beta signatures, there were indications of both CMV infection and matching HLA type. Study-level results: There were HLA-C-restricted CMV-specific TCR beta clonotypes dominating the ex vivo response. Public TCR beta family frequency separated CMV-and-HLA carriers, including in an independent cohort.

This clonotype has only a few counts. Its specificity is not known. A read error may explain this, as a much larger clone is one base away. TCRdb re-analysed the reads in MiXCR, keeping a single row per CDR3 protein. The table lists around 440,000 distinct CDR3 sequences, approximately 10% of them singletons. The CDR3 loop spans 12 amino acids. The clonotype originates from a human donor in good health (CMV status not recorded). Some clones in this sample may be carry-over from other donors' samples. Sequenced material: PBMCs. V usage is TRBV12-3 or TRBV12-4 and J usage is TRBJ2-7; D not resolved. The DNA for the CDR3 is TGTGCCAGCAGTTTAGTCTCCCACGAGCAGTACTTC. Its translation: CASSLVSHEQYF.